The rows below give T cell receptor beta chains drawn from one sample of a study of blood T cell repertoires in COVID-19. Measured with immunoSEQ multiplex PCR; TCRdb has only the in-frame clones, and not every one. Among 280,000 or so clones listed, 80% to 90% were seen once. The material sequenced was PBMCs or T cells enriched from blood (not recorded which). The receptors were sampled from a man aged 25 to 40 who had recovered from COVID-19. Both conserved end residues are part of each CDR3. Fields, in order: CDR3 DNA, CDR3 protein, D gene, clone size, V gene, J gene. D genes are given only for firm matches. Part of the rows lack a size; the others show once, few, many or a class for expanded clones.

cdr3_nt: TGTGCCAGCGCAACCGGGACAGGGGCCTACGAGCAGTACTTC; cdr3_aa: CASATGTGAYEQYF; d_call: TRBD1; clone_size: few; v_call: TRBV18; j_call: TRBJ2-7
cdr3_nt: TGTGCCAGCAGTGTCGGGACTAGCGGGGGAGAGGCGGAGCAGTTCTTC; cdr3_aa: CASSVGTSGGEAEQFF; d_call: TRBD2; clone_size: few; v_call: TRBV6-4; j_call: TRBJ2-1
cdr3_nt: TGTGCCAGCAGTTTATGGAGGGATACGCAGTATTTT; cdr3_aa: CASSLWRDTQYF; d_call: .; clone_size: .; v_call: TRBV25-1; j_call: TRBJ2-3
cdr3_nt: TGTGCCAGCAGCTTAGTTACGCGGGGGGTCACAGATACGCAGTATTTT; cdr3_aa: CASSLVTRGVTDTQYF; d_call: TRBD2; clone_size: .; v_call: TRBV7-6; j_call: TRBJ2-3
cdr3_nt: TGTGCCAGCAGCTCCACTAGTTACGACTACGAGCAGTACTTC; cdr3_aa: CASSSTSYDYEQYF; d_call: .; clone_size: .; v_call: TRBV7-9; j_call: TRBJ2-7
cdr3_nt: TGTGCCAGCAGCACGGGACGTGGAGGGATTTCTGGAAAACTGTTTTTT; cdr3_aa: CASSTGRGGISGKLFF; d_call: .; clone_size: .; v_call: TRBV6-6; j_call: TRBJ1-4
cdr3_nt: TGTGCCAGCAGCTCGCAGGGGATCTATGGCTACACCTTC; cdr3_aa: CASSSQGIYGYTF; d_call: .; clone_size: few; v_call: TRBV13; j_call: TRBJ1-2
cdr3_nt: TGTGCCAGCAGTAACCGGGACAGCTCTAATCAGCCCCAGCATTTT; cdr3_aa: CASSNRDSSNQPQHF; d_call: TRBD1; clone_size: once; v_call: TRBV6-2/TRBV6-3; j_call: TRBJ1-5
cdr3_nt: TGTGCCAGCAGTGGGGACAGGGGTACTTACTCACCCCTCCACTTT; cdr3_aa: CASSGDRGTYSPLHF; d_call: TRBD1; clone_size: .; v_call: TRBV2; j_call: TRBJ1-6
cdr3_nt: TGTGCCAGTCTACCCCCGGGGTATAATGAAAAACTGTTTTTT; cdr3_aa: CASLPPGYNEKLFF; d_call: .; clone_size: .; v_call: TRBV19; j_call: TRBJ1-4
cdr3_nt: TGCGCCAGCAGCTTGGGGTCGGGGAGGGAGACCCAGTACTTC; cdr3_aa: CASSLGSGRETQYF; d_call: .; clone_size: .; v_call: TRBV5-1; j_call: TRBJ2-5
cdr3_nt: TGTGCCATCAGACAGGGGGCGGACCAGCCCCAGCATTTT; cdr3_aa: CAIRQGADQPQHF; d_call: TRBD1; clone_size: .; v_call: TRBV10-3; j_call: TRBJ1-5
cdr3_nt: TGTGCCAGCACCCCTGGGACATCGGGCAATCAGCCCCAGCATTTT; cdr3_aa: CASTPGTSGNQPQHF; d_call: .; clone_size: few; v_call: TRBV6-5; j_call: TRBJ1-5
cdr3_nt: TGTGCCAGCAGTGACAACTCCTATAATTCACCCCTCCACTTT; cdr3_aa: CASSDNSYNSPLHF; d_call: .; clone_size: once; v_call: TRBV25-1; j_call: TRBJ1-6
cdr3_nt: TGCGCCAGCAGCCAAGATCGTCTAGCGGGGAACTACAATGAGCAGTTCTTC; cdr3_aa: CASSQDRLAGNYNEQFF; d_call: TRBD2; clone_size: .; v_call: TRBV4-3; j_call: TRBJ2-1
cdr3_nt: TGTGCCAGGGGTAACGGACAGCCCGAGGAGACCCAGTACTTC; cdr3_aa: CARGNGQPEETQYF; d_call: .; clone_size: once; v_call: TRBV19; j_call: TRBJ2-5
cdr3_nt: TGTGCCAGCAGCTCATCATCACGGACGGCGGGAGTCGGCACTGAAGCTTTCTTT; cdr3_aa: CASSSSSRTAGVGTEAFF; d_call: .; clone_size: few; v_call: TRBV7-9; j_call: TRBJ1-1
cdr3_nt: TGTGCCTGTAATCTTTGGGGCTTCACCGGGGAGCTGTTTTTT; cdr3_aa: CACNLWGFTGELFF; d_call: .; clone_size: .; v_call: TRBV30; j_call: TRBJ2-2
cdr3_nt: TGCAGCGTTGACAGGGCCGGGGGAGATACGCAGTATTTT; cdr3_aa: CSVDRAGGDTQYF; d_call: .; clone_size: .; v_call: TRBV29-1; j_call: TRBJ2-3
cdr3_nt: TGTGCCAGCAGCCCTTCTTCGTACGAGCAGTACTTC; cdr3_aa: CASSPSSYEQYF; d_call: .; clone_size: .; v_call: TRBV14; j_call: TRBJ2-7
cdr3_nt: TGTGCCAGCAGTACCGGGACAGGGGGGTGCACTGAAGCTTTCTTT; cdr3_aa: CASSTGTGGCTEAFF; d_call: .; clone_size: once; v_call: TRBV21-1; j_call: TRBJ1-1
cdr3_nt: TGTGCCAGCAGCCCTGGGAGTTTGGACTACACCTTC; cdr3_aa: CASSPGSLDYTF; d_call: .; clone_size: .; v_call: TRBV5-6; j_call: TRBJ1-2
cdr3_nt: TGTGCCAGCAGTGAATTTGCTAGCGGGGGAGATCGCACAGATACGCAGTATTTT; cdr3_aa: CASSEFASGGDRTDTQYF; d_call: TRBD2; clone_size: .; v_call: TRBV2; j_call: TRBJ2-3
cdr3_nt: TGTGCCAGCAGTAAACAGGGGGCTACAGATACGCAGTATTTT; cdr3_aa: CASSKQGATDTQYF; d_call: TRBD1; clone_size: few; v_call: TRBV28; j_call: TRBJ2-3
cdr3_nt: TGTGCCAGTAGTAGGGATCGGACAGGGAAGGGCAATCAGCCCCAGCATTTT; cdr3_aa: CASSRDRTGKGNQPQHF; d_call: TRBD1; clone_size: .; v_call: TRBV19; j_call: TRBJ1-5
cdr3_nt: TGTGCCACCAGGGGGGGCGACGGACAGGCGAGCTCCTACGAGCAGTACTTC; cdr3_aa: CATRGGDGQASSYEQYF; d_call: .; clone_size: once; v_call: TRBV10-3; j_call: TRBJ2-7
cdr3_nt: TGTGCCAGCAGCCAAGAATTTTTAAAGTTTAGGAACACTGAAGCTTTCTTT; cdr3_aa: CASSQEFLKFRNTEAFF; d_call: .; clone_size: .; v_call: TRBV3-1/TRBV3-2; j_call: TRBJ1-1
cdr3_nt: TGTGCCAGCACCTTCCAGGGGCTTAACACTGAAGCTTTCTTT; cdr3_aa: CASTFQGLNTEAFF; d_call: .; clone_size: .; v_call: TRBV6-5; j_call: TRBJ1-1
cdr3_nt: TGTGCCATCAGTGAGGGCCGCAATCAGCCCCAGCATTTT; cdr3_aa: CAISEGRNQPQHF; d_call: .; clone_size: .; v_call: TRBV10-3; j_call: TRBJ1-5
cdr3_nt: TGTGCCAGCAGTCCCGACAGTGCGGGGACTGAAGCTTTCTTT; cdr3_aa: CASSPDSAGTEAFF; d_call: .; clone_size: .; v_call: TRBV6-5; j_call: TRBJ1-1
cdr3_nt: TGTGCCAGCAGCCTTACGGAGGCGGGGGGGCCCTACGAGCAGTACTTC; cdr3_aa: CASSLTEAGGPYEQYF; d_call: TRBD2; clone_size: .; v_call: TRBV9; j_call: TRBJ2-7
cdr3_nt: TGCGCCAGCAGCTTGGGGGACAGCAATGAAAAACTGTTTTTT; cdr3_aa: CASSLGDSNEKLFF; d_call: TRBD1; clone_size: .; v_call: TRBV5-1; j_call: TRBJ1-4
cdr3_nt: TGTGCCAGCAGCTTAGTCGGGGGGATGGAGACCCAGTACTTC; cdr3_aa: CASSLVGGMETQYF; d_call: TRBD2; clone_size: once; v_call: TRBV7-9; j_call: TRBJ2-5
cdr3_nt: TGTGCCAGCAGCGTAGGAATGCTGGGGCCCGTGAACACTGAAGCTTTCTTT; cdr3_aa: CASSVGMLGPVNTEAFF; d_call: .; clone_size: .; v_call: TRBV9; j_call: TRBJ1-1
cdr3_nt: TGTGCCAGCAGTTACAGGGGTTCGGACACTGAAGCTTTCTTT; cdr3_aa: CASSYRGSDTEAFF; d_call: TRBD1; clone_size: once; v_call: TRBV2; j_call: TRBJ1-1
cdr3_nt: TGTGCCAGTCACTTACTAGGGCGGGGTGGCTACACCTTC; cdr3_aa: CASHLLGRGGYTF; d_call: .; clone_size: once; v_call: TRBV2; j_call: TRBJ1-2
cdr3_nt: TGCGCCAGCAGCCTCGGACAGGGGACTGTGTACAATGAGCAGTTCTTC; cdr3_aa: CASSLGQGTVYNEQFF; d_call: TRBD1; clone_size: .; v_call: TRBV5-1; j_call: TRBJ2-1